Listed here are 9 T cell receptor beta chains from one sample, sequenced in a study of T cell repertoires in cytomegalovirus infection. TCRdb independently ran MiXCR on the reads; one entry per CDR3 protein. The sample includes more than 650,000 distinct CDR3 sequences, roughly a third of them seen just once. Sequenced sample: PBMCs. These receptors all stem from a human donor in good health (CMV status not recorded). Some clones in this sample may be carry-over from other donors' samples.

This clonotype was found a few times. CDR3 loop: CSVEVRATATDTQYF. DNA of the CDR3: TGCAGCGTTGAAGTCCGAGCCACGGCCACAGATACGCAGTATTTT. V is TRBV29-1 and J is TRBJ2-3; D is ambiguous. The germline V gene encodes CDR1 SQVTM and CDR2 ANQGSEA. The CDR3 runs 15 residues. The germline V and J ends were trimmed by 1 base and 2 bases, with 13 bases remaining between them.

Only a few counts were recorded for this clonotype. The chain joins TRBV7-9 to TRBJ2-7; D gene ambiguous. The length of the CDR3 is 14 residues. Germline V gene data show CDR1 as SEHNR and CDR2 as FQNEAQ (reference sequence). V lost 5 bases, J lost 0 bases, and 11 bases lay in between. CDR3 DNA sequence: TGTGCCAGCAGCCCGGACCCGTCCTCCTACGAGCAGTACTTC. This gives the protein CASSPDPSSYEQYF.

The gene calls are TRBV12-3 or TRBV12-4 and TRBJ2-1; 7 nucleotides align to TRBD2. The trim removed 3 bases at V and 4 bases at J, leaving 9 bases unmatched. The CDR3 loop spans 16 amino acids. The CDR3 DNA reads TGTGCCAGCAGTTTCTCTAGCGGACCCTCTTACAATGAGCAGTTCTTC. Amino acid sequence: CASSFSSGPSYNEQFF.

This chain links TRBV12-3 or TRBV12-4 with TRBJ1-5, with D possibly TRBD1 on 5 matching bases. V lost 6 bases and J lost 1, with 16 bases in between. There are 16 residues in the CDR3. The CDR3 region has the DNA TGTGCCAGCAGCTATTGGGGGGGGTCGAGCAATCAGCCCCAGCATTTT. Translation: CASSYWGGSSNQPQHF.

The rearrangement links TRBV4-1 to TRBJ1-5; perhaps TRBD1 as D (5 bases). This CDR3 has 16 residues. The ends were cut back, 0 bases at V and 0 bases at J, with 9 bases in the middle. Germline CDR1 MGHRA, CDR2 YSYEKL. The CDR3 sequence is CASSQDDSYSNQPQHF. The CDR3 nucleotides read TGCGCCAGCAGCCAAGATGACAGTTATAGCAATCAGCCCCAGCATTTT.

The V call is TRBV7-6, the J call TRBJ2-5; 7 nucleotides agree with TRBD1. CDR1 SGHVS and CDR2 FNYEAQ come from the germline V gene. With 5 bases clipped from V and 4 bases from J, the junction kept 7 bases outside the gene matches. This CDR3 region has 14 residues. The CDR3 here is CASSKRQGRETQYF. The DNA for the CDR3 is TGTGCCAGCAGCAAAAGACAGGGAAGAGAGACCCAGTACTTC.

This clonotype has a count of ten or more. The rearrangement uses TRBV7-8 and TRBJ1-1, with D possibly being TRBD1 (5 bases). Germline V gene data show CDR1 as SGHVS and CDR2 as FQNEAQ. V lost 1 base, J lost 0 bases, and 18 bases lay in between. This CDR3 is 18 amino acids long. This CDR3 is CASSLGLGGEGLNTEAFF. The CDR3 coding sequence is TGTGCCAGCAGCTTAGGGTTGGGAGGGGAAGGATTGAACACTGAAGCTTTCTTT.

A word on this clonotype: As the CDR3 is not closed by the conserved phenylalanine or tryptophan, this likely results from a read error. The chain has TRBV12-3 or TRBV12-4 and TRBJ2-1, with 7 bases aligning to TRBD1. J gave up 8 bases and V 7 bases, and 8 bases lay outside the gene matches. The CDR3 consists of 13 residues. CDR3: CASTRQGVDEQFC. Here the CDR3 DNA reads TGTGCCAGCACCCGACAGGGAGTCGATGAGCAGTTCTGC.

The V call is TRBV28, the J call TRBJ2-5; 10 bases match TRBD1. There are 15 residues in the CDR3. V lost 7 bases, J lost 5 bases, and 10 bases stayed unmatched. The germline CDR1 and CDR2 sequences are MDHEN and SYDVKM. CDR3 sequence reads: CASTLGTGAFETQYF. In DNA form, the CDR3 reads TGTGCCAGCACCTTGGGGACAGGGGCTTTTGAGACCCAGTACTTC.